This T cell receptor (beta chain) emerged from a study of blood T cell repertoires in COVID-19. For the study at large: PBMCs, B-cell-depleted T cells, or T cells provided the cDNA or gDNA that made up the material.

Germline values: CDR1 LNHDA, CDR2 SQIVND (reference sequence). CDR3 length equals 13 residues. The V end was cut by 10 bases, the J end by 0 bases, with 10 bases between. Participants were aged about 18 to 90 years, lived in 20 to 25 US areas, and enrolled virtually. In the source study's methods: Reference gene primer amplification gave estimated nucleated cell counts. Some clones are missing from TCRdb's copy, which holds only in-frame ones; the method was immunoSEQ multiplex PCR. Clone size and V and J calls were adopted from that table, with D and trimming inferred from the DNA. The sample has about 370,000 clones, 85% to 90% seen once.

The sequence was collected from a man between 18 and 29 years old who had recovered from COVID-19. V usage is TRBV19 and J usage is TRBJ1-3; D is undetermined. Specimen: PBMCs or T cells enriched from blood (not recorded which). The CDR3 sequence is CATEAGSGNTIYF. CDR3 bases: TGTGCCACCGAGGCGGGCTCTGGAAACACCATATATTTT. Using reference TRBV19 and TRBJ1-3 for the parts outside the CDR3, the full variable domain is DGGITQSPKYLFRKEGQNVTLSCEQNLNHDAMYWYRQDPGQGLRLIYYSQIVNDFQKGDIAEGYSVSREKKESFPLTVTSAQKNPTAFYLCATEAGSGNTIYFGEGSWLTVV.